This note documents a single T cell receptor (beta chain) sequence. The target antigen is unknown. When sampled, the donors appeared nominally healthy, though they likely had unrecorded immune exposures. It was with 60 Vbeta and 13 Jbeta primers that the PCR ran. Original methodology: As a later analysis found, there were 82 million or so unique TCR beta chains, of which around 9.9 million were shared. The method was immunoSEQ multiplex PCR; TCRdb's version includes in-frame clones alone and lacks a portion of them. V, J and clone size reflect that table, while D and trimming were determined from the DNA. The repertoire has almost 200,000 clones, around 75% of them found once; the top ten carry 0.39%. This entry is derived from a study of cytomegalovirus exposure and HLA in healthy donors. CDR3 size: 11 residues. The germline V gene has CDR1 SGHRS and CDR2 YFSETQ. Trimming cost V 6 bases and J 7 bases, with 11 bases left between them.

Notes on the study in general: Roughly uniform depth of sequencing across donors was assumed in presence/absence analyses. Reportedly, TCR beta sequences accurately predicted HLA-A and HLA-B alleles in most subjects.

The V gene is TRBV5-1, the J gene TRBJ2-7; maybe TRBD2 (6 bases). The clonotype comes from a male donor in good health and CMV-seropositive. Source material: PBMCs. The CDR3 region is CASMGAGEQYF. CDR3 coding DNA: TGCGCCAGCATGGGTGCGGGAGAGCAGTACTTC.